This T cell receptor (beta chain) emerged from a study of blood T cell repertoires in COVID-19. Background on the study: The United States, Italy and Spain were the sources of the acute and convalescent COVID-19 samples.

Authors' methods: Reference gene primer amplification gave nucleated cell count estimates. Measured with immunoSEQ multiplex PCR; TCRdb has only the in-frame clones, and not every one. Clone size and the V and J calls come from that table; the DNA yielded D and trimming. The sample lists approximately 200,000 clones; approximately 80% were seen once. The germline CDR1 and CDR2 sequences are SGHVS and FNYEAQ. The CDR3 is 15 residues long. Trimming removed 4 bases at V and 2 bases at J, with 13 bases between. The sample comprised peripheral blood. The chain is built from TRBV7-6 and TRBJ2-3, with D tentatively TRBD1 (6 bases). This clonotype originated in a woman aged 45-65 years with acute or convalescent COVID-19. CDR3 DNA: TGTGCCAGCAGCTCCACAGGGACATTCACAGATACGCAGTATTTT. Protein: CASSSTGTFTDTQYF.